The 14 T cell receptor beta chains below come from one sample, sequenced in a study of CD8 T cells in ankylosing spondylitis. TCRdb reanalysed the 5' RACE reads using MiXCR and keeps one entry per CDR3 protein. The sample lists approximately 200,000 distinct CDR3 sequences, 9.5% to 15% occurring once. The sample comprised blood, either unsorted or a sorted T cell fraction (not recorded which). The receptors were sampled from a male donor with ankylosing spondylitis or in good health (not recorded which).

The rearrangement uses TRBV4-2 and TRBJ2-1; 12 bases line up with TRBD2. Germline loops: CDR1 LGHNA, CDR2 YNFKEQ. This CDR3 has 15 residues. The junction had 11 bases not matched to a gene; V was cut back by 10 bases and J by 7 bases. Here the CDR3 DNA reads TGTGCCATGGGCCTCGGGCTAGCGGGAGGGAATGAGCAGTTCTTC. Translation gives CAMGLGLAGGNEQFF.

This CDR3 is CASRGTGDYEQYF. CDR3 bases: TGTGCCAGCAGAGGGACAGGGGACTACGAGCAGTACTTC. The rearrangement links TRBV5-6 to TRBJ2-7; 10 bases align to TRBD1. Germline V CDR1 and CDR2: SGHDT, YYEEEE. The length of the CDR3 is 13 residues. V shed 5 bases, J shed 3 bases, and the junction held 2 bases outside the gene matches.

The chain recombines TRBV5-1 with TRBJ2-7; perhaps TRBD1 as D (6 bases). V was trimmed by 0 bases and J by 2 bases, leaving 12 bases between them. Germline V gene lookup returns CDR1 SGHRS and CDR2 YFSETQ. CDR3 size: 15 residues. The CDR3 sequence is CASSLEDRGPYEQYF. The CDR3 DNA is TGCGCCAGCAGCTTGGAGGACAGAGGTCCCTACGAGCAGTACTTC.

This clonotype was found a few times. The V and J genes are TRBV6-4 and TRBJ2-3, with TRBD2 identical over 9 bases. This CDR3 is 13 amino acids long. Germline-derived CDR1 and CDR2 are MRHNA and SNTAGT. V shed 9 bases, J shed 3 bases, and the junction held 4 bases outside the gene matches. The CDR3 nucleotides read TGTGCCAGAAGTACTAGCGGGACAGATACGCAGTATTTT. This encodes CARSTSGTDTQYF.

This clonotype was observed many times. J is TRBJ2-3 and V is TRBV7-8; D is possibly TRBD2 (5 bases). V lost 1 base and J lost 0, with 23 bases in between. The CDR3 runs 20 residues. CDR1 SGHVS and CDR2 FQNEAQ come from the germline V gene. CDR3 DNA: TGTGCCAGCAGCTTAGACGACTCAAAATGGCTAGCCGCTAGCACAGATACGCAGTATTTT. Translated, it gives CASSLDDSKWLAASTDTQYF.

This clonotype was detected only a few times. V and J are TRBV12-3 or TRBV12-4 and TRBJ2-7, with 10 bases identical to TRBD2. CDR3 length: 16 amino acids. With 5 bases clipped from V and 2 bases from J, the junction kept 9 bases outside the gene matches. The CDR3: CASSQSLAGHPYEQYF. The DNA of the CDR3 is TGTGCCAGCAGTCAGTCACTAGCGGGACACCCCTACGAGCAGTACTTC.

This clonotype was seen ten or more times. The CDR3 coding sequence is TGCAGCGTTGAAACTCGCCCGAATGAGCAGTTCTTC. This gives the protein CSVETRPNEQFF. The chain uses TRBV29-1 and TRBJ2-1; D is ambiguous. The CDR3 contains 12 residues. Trimming took 2 bases from V and 7 from J, leaving 9 bases between them. Germline lookup yields CDR1 SQVTM and CDR2 ANQGSEA.

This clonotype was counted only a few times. The CDR3 is CARIDRNTEAFF. The CDR3 DNA follows: TGTGCCAGAATTGACAGGAACACTGAAGCTTTCTTT. This chain joins TRBV2 and TRBJ1-1; D is perhaps TRBD1 (5 bases). The CDR3 has 12 amino acids. Per germline, CDR1 SNHLY and CDR2 FYNNEI. Trimming pared 9 bases from V and 1 base from J, leaving 9 bases between.

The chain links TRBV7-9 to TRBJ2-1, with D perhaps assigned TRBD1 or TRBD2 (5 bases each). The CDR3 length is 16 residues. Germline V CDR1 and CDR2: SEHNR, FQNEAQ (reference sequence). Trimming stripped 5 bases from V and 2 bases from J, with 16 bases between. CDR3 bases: TGTGCCAGCAGCGGAAGTCCCGGGGCGCCCTACAATGAGCAGTTCTTC. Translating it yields CASSGSPGAPYNEQFF.

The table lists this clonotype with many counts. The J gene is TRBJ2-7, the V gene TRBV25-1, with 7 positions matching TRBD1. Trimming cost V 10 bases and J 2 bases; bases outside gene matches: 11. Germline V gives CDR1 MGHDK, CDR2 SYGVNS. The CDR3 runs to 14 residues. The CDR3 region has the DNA TGTGCCACCCAGGGAGACAGGGAGACCTACGAGCAGTACTTC. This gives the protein CATQGDRETYEQYF.

The CDR3 sequence: CASSPVEGGTEAFF. The CDR3 DNA reads TGCGCCAGCAGCCCCGTCGAAGGGGGCACTGAAGCTTTCTTT. The V gene is TRBV4-1, the J gene TRBJ1-1, with D perhaps TRBD1 (6 bases). CDR3 length equals 14 residues. Germline lookup yields CDR1 MGHRA and CDR2 YSYEKL. The V and J ends lost 4 bases and 4 bases respectively, with 13 bases between them.

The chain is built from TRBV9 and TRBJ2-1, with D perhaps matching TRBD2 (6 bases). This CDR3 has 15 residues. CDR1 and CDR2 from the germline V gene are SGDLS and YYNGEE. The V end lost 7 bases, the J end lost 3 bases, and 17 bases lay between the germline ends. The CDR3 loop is CASGPWTDYYNEQFF. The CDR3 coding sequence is TGTGCCAGCGGCCCCTGGACGGACTACTACAATGAGCAGTTCTTC.

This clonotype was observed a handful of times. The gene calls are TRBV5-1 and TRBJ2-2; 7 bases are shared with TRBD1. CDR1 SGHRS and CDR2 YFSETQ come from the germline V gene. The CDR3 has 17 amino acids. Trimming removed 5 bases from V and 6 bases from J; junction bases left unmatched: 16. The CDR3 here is CASRTEPGQSRPGELFF. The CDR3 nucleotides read TGCGCCAGCAGGACGGAACCGGGACAGAGCCGACCCGGGGAGCTGTTTTTT.

The CDR3 sequence: CASSPRLAFYNEQFF. CDR3 DNA: TGTGCCAGTAGTCCAAGACTAGCGTTCTACAATGAGCAGTTCTTC. This chain links TRBV19 with TRBJ2-1; 8 nucleotides line up with TRBD2. Losses at the gene ends were 5 bases for V and 3 bases for J; bases not matched to a gene: 6. Germline CDR1 LNHDA, CDR2 SQIVND (reference sequence). This CDR3 contains 15 residues.